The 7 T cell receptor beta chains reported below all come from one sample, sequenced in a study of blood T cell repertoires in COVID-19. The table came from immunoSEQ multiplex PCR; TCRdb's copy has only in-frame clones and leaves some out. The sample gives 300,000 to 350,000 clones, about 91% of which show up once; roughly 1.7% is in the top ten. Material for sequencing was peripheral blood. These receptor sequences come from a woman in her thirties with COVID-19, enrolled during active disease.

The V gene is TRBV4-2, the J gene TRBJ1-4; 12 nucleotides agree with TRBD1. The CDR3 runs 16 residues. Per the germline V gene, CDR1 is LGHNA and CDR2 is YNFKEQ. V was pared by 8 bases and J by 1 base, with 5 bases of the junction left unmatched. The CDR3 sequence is CASGDRGRGTNEKLFF. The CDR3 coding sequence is TGTGCCAGCGGGGACAGGGGGCGTGGAACTAATGAAAAACTGTTTTTT.

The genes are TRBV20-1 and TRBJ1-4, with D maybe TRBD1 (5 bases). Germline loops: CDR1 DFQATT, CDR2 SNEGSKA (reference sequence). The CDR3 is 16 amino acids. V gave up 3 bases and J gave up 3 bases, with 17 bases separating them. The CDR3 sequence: CSASLLGLGANEKLFF. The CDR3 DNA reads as TGCAGTGCTAGTTTGCTGGGGTTAGGGGCTAATGAAAAACTGTTTTTT.

The CDR3 DNA follows: TGTGCCAGCAGCCTTAGGAGGGACTCCTGGCAGTTCTTC. Amino acids: CASSLRRDSWQFF. This sequence joins TRBV3-1 (or the pseudogene TRBV3-2) and TRBJ2-1; perhaps TRBD2 as D (6 bases). The CDR3 is 13 residues long. V was cut by 4 bases and J by 12 bases, with 16 bases left in between. Germline V gene data show CDR1 as LGHDT and CDR2 as YNNKEL (reference sequence).

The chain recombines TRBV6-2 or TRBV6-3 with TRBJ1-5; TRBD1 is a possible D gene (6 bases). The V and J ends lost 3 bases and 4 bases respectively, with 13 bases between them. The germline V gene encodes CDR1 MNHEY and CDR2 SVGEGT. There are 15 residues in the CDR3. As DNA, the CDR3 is TGTGCCAGCAGTTATCTAGGACAGTCAAATCAGCCCCAGCATTTT. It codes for CASSYLGQSNQPQHF.

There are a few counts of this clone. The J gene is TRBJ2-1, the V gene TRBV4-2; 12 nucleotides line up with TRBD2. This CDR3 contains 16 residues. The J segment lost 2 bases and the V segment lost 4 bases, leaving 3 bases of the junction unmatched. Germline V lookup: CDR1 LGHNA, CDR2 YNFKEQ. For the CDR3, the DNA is TGTGCCAGCAGCCCCCGGACTAGCGGGACCTACAATGAGCAGTTCTTC. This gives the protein CASSPRTSGTYNEQFF.

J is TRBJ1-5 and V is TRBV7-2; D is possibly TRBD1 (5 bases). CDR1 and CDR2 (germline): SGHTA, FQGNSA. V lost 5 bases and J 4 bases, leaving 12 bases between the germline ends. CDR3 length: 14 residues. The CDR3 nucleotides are TGTGCCAGCAGCCAGACGGGGGGAAATCAGCCCCAGCATTTT. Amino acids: CASSQTGGNQPQHF.

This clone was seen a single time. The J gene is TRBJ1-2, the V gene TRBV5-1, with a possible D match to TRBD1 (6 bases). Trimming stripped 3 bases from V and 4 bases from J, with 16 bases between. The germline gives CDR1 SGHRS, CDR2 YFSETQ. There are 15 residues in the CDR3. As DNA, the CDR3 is TGCGCCAGCAGCTACGGGACAAGAGCTCTCTATGGCTACACCTTC. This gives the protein CASSYGTRALYGYTF.